This TCR beta chain is drawn from a study of T-cell memory formation after mild COVID-19. Overall study results and limits: A second wave of clones peaked on day 37, and their SARS-CoV-2 specificity went unconfirmed.

V was pared by 6 bases and J by 2 bases, with 15 bases between. The CDR3 runs 15 residues. The germline CDR1 and CDR2 sequences are LNHDA and SQIVND (reference sequence). As for this clonotype: What it binds is not known.

Each CDR3 protein is one row after TCRdb ran MiXCR on the 5' RACE reads. Among 44,000 or so distinct CDR3 sequences, roughly 9.8% were seen once, and the ten largest hold 12%. This sequence originates from an adult woman who had mild COVID-19 (a few samples of this study predate the infection). Cell type and time point are not known. J is TRBJ2-3 and V is TRBV19, with a tentative D call TRBD2 (6 bases). Sequences were obtained from PBMCs or a T cell subset sorted from them (not recorded which). The CDR3 here is CASSAPGSPTDTQYF. In DNA form, the CDR3 reads TGTGCCAGTAGCGCACCCGGGAGCCCCACAGATACGCAGTATTTT.